This TCR beta chain was recovered during a study of CD8 T cells in Susac syndrome (dated by TCRdb to 2018 to 2020). The study in broad terms: Whether CD8+ T cell activation and differentiation in Susac syndrome was antigen driven was tested using repertoire sequencing. What the authors observed across the whole study: The number of individuals in the TCR sequencing and HLA analysis was recognized as being relatively small.

For this clonotype: This clone's antigen is unknown. Base-call qualities are not available, and no considerably larger clone is one nucleotide away.

Peripheral blood CD8+ and CD4+ T cells from healthy donors, Susac syndrome patients and multiple sclerosis patients were profiled by high-throughput TCR beta sequencing. The healthy donors served as controls matched for age and sex. Bulk CD8+ and CD4+ T cells were purified magnetically by negative isolation, whereas CD8+ TEMRA cells were enriched by FACS. Blood was drawn into EDTA tubes, processed within 24 hours, and PBMCs were isolated by density gradient centrifugation. PBMCs intended for TCR sequencing were cryopreserved in liquid nitrogen and thawed later in a water bath at 37 degrees C. The sorted or isolated CD4+, CD8+ and CD8+ TEMRA cells had a purity of 90% or higher. RNA was extracted using the RNeasy kit, and roughly 0.5 to 1 microgram was reverse transcribed with random hexamers. The immunoSEQ multiplex PCR assay, which covers 54 Vbeta and 13 Jbeta segments, was used to amplify TCR beta CDR3 regions. To correct PCR amplification bias, a synthetic template baseline was used for both primer optimization and computational correction. For the original study's pipeline: Reads were assigned to V, D and J genes according to IMGT and analyzed in immunoSEQ Analyzer, with only productive sequences retained. To calculate clonality, Shannon entropy was normalized by log2 of the number of productive unique sequences and then subtracted from one. Public and private clones were assessed among the 100 most prevalent clones of each patient and control. A clone was defined as Susac-specific if it was absent from the healthy and MS cohorts, from some 1,100 published viral clones and from other ImmuneACCESS disease sequences. The public sequencing data were trimmed at Q25 with fastp and processed into clonotypes with MiXCR by TCRdb, which kept only in-frame beta chains. Rows are combined by CDR3 protein, so each entry shows the most common genes and DNA. The V and J calls shown here were made by TCRdb, not taken from the authors' results. Within this sample are 120,000 or so distinct CDR3 sequences, with roughly 94% of them counted one time only. About 0.098% of the sample comes from the top ten.

This TCR derives from a human donor in good health. Sequences were obtained from CD4+ T cells from PBMCs.

CDR3 loop: CASSAGGGVTKNIQYF. The nucleotide sequence reads TGTGCCAGCAGTGCCGGCGGCGGGGTGACCAAAAACATTCAGTACTTC. The chain couples TRBV6-1 to TRBJ2-4, with TRBD2 tentatively as D gene (6 bases match). The CDR3 measures 16 amino acids from cysteine to phenylalanine. Of all the DNA, just the CDR3 is kept, 48 bases in frame from base 1. Relative to germline, V is 4 bases shorter and J is 2 bases shorter, with 15 bases between their ends. Sequences MNHNS (CDR1) and SASEGT (CDR2) are obtained from the germline V gene.